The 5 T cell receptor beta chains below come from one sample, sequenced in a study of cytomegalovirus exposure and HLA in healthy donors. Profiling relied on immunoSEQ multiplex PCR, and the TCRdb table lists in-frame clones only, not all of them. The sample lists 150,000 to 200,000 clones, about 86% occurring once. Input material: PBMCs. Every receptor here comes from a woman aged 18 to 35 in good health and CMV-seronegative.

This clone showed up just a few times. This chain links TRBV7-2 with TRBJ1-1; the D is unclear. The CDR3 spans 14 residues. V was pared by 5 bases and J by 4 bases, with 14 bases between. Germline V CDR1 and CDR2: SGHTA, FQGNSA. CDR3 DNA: TGTGCCAGCAGCCTGCGATTGAGCGGCACTGAAGCTTTCTTT. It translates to CASSLRLSGTEAFF.

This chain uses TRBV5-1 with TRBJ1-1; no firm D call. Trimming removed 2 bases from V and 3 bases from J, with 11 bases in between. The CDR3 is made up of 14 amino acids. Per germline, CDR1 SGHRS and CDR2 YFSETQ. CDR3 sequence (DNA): TGCGCCAGCAGCTTCGGGAGGAGCGACACTGAAGCTTTCTTT. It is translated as CASSFGRSDTEAFF.

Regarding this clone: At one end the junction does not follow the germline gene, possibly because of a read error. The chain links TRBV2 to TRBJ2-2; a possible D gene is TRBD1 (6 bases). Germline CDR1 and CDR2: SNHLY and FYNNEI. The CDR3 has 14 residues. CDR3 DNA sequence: TGTGCCAGCAGTCTATACAGGGACACCGGGGAGCTGCTTTTT. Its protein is CASSLYRDTGELLF. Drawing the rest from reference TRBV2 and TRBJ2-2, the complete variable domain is EPEVTQTPSHQVTQMGQEVILRCVPISNHLYFYWYRQILGQKVEFLVSFYNNEISEKSEIFDDQFSVERPDGSNFTLKIRSTKLEDSAMYFCASSLYRDTGELLFGEGSRLTVL.

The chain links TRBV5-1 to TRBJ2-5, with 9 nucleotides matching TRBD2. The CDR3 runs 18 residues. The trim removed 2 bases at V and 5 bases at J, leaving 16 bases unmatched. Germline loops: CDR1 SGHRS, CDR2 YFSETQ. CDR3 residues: CASSLGVAGDSSRETQYF. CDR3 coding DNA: TGCGCCAGCAGCTTAGGGGTAGCGGGAGACTCAAGCCGGGAGACCCAGTACTTC.

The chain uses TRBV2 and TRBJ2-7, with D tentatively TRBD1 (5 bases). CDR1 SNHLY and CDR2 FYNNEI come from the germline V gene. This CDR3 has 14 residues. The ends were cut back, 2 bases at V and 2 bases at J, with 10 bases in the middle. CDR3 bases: TGTGCCAGCAGTGAAACCAGGGTTGCCTACGAGCAGTACTTC. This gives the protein CASSETRVAYEQYF.